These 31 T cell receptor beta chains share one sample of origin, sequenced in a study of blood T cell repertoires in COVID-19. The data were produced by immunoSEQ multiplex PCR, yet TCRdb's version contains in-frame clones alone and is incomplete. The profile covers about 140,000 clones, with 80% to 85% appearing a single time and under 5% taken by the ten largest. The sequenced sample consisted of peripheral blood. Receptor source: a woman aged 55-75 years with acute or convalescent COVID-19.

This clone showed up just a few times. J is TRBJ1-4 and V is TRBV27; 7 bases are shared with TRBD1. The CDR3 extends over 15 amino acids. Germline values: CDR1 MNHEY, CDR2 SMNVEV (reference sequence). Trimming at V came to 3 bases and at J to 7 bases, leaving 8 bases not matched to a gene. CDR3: CASSLTGQRAEKLFF. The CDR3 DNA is TGTGCCAGCAGTTTGACGGGACAGAGGGCTGAAAAACTGTTTTTT.

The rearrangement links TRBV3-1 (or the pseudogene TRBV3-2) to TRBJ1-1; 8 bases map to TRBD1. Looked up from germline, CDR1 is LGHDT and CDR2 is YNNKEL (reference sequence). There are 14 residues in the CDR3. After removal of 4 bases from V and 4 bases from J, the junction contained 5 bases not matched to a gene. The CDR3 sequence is CASSPQGATTEAFF. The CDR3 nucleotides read TGTGCCAGCAGCCCTCAGGGGGCTACCACTGAAGCTTTCTTT.

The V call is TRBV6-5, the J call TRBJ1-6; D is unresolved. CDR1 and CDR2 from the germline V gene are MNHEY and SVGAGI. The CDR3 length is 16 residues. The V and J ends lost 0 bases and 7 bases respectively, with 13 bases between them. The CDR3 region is CASSYSYSTANSPLHF. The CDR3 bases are TGTGCCAGCAGTTACTCGTACAGTACGGCGAATTCACCCCTCCACTTT.

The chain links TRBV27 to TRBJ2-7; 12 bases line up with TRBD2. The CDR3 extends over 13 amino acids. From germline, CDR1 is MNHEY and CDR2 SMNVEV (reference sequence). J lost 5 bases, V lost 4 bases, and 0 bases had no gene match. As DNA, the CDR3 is TGTGCCAGCAGTTGGACTAGCGGGGACGAGCAGTACTTC. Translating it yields CASSWTSGDEQYF.

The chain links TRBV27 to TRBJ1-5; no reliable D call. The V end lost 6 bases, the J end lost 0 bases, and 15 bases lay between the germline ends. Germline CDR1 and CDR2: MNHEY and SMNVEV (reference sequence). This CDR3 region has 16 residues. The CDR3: CASSEIYPYSNQPQHF. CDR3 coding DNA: TGTGCCAGCAGCGAAATATATCCCTATAGCAATCAGCCCCAGCATTTT.

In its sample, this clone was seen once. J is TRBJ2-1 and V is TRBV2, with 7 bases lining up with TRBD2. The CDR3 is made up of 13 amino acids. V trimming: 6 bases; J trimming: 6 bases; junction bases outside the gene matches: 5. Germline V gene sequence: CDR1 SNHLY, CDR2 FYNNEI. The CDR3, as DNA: TGTGCCAGCAGCCCTCCTAGCGGCAATGAGCAGTTCTTC. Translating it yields CASSPPSGNEQFF.

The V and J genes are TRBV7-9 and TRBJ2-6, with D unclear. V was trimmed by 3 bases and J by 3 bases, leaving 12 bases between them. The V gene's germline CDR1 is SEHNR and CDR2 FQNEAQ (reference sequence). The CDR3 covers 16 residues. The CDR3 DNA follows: TGTGCCAGCAGCTTGTCAGTATTTCTTGGGGCCAACGTCCTGACTTTC. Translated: CASSLSVFLGANVLTF.

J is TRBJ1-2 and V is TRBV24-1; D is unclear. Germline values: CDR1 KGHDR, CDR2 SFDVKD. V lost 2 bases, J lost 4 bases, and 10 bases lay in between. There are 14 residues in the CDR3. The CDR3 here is CATSDYGETYGYTF. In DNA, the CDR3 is TGTGCCACCAGTGATTACGGGGAGACCTATGGCTACACCTTC.

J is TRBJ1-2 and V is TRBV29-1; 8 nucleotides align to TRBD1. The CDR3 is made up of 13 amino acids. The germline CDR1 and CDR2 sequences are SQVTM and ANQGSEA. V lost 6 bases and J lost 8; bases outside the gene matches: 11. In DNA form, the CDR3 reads TGCAGCGTCGATTTTCAGGGGGCGCGGGGCTACACCTTC. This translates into CSVDFQGARGYTF.

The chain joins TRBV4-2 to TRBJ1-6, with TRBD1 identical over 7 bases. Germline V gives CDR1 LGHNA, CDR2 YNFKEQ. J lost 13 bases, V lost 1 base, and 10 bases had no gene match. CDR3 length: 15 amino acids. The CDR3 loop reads CASSQVTGRWTPLHF. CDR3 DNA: TGTGCCAGCAGCCAAGTGACAGGGCGGTGGACGCCCCTCCACTTT.

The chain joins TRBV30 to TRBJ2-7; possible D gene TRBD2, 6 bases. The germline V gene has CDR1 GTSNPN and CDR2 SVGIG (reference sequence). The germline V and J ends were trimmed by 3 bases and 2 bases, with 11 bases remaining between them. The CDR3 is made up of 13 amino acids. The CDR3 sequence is CAWSVGRTYEQYF. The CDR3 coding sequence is TGTGCCTGGAGCGTCGGGAGAACCTACGAGCAGTACTTC.

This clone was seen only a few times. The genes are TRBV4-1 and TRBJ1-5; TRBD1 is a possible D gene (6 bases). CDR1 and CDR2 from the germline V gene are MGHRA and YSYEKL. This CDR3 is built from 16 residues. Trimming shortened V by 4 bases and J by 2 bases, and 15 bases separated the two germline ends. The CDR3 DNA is TGCGCCAGCAGCCCCGTGGGGCCAGGGGGCAATCAGCCCCAGCATTTT. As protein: CASSPVGPGGNQPQHF.

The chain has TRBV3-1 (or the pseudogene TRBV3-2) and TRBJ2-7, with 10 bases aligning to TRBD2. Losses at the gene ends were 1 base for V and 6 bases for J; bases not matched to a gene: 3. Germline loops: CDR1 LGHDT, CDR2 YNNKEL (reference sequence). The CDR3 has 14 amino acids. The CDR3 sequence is CASSQVGLASEQYF. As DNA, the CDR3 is TGTGCCAGCAGCCAAGTGGGACTAGCGTCCGAGCAGTACTTC.

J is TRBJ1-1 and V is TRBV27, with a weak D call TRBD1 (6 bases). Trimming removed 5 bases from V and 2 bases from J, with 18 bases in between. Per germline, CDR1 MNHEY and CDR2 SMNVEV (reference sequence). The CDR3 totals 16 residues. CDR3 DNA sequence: TGTGCCAGCAGTCCGACGACCGGGACAACAAACACTGAAGCTTTCTTT. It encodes CASSPTTGTTNTEAFF.

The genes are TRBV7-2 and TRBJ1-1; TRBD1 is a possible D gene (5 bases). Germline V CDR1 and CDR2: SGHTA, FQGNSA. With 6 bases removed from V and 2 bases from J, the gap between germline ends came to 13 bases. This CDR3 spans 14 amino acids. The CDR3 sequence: CASSRPGGNTEAFF. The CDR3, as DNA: TGTGCCAGCAGTCGTCCGGGGGGAAACACTGAAGCTTTCTTT.

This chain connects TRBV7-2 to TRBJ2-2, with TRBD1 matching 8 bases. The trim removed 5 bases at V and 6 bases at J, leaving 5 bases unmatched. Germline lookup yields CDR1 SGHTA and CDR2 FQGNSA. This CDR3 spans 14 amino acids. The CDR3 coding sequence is TGTGCCAGCAGCATGGACAGGGTCGCCGGGGAGCTGTTTTTT. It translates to CASSMDRVAGELFF.

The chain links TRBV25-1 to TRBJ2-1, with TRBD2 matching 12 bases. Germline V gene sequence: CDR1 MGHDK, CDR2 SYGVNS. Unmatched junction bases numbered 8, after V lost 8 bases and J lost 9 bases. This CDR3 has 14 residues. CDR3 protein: CASALAGGPREQFF. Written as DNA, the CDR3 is TGTGCCAGCGCTCTAGCGGGAGGGCCTCGTGAGCAGTTCTTC.

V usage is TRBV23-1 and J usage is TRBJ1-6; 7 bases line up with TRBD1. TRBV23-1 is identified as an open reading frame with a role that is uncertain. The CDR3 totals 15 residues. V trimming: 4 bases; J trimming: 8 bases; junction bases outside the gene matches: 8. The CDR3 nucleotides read TGCGCCAGCAGTCGAGGACAGGTCGAGGATTCACCCCTCCACTTT. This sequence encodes CASSRGQVEDSPLHF.

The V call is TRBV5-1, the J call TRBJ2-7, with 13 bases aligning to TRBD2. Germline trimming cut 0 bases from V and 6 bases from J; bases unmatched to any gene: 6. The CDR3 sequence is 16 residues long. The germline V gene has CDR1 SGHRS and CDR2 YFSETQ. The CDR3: CASSLGGLAGHGEQYF. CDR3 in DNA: TGCGCCAGCAGCTTGGGGGGACTAGCGGGACACGGCGAGCAGTACTTC.

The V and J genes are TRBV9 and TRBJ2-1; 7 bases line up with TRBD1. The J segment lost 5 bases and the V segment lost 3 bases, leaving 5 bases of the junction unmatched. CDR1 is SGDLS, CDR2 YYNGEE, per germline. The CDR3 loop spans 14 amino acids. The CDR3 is CASSGWDSNNEQFF. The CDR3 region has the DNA TGTGCCAGCAGCGGATGGGACAGTAACAATGAGCAGTTCTTC.

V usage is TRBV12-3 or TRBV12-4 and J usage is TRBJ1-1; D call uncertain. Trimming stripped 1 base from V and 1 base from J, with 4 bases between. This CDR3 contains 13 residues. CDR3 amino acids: CASSLGQNTEAFF. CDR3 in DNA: TGTGCCAGCAGTTTAGGGCAGAACACTGAAGCTTTCTTT.

The CDR3, as DNA: TGTGCCAGTAGGAGACAGGGTTCAGATACGCAGTATTTT. Protein product: CASRRQGSDTQYF. The V call is TRBV19, the J call TRBJ2-3; 7 nucleotides align to TRBD1. V lost 6 bases and J lost 4; bases outside the gene matches: 4. This CDR3 comprises 13 residues. Germline V gene sequence: CDR1 LNHDA, CDR2 SQIVND (reference sequence).

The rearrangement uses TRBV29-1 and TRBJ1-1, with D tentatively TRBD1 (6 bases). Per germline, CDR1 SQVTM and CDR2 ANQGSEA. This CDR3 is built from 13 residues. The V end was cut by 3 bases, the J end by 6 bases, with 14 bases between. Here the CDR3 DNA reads TGCAGCGTTGAGAGGCTCACAGGGTCTGAAGCTTTCTTT. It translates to CSVERLTGSEAFF.

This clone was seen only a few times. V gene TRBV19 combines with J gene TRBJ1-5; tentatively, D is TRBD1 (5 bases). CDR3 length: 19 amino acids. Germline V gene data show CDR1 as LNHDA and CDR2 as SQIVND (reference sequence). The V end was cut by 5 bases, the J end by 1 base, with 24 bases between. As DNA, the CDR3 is TGTGCCAGTAGTGCTCCGGGACTCTCCCTTTTCGGGAGCAATCAGCCCCAGCATTTT. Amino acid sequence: CASSAPGLSLFGSNQPQHF. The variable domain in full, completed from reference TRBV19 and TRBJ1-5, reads DGGITQSPKYLFRKEGQNVTLSCEQNLNHDAMYWYRQDPGQGLRLIYYSQIVNDFQKGDIAEGYSVSREKKESFPLTVTSAQKNPTAFYLCASSAPGLSLFGSNQPQHFGDGTRLSIL.

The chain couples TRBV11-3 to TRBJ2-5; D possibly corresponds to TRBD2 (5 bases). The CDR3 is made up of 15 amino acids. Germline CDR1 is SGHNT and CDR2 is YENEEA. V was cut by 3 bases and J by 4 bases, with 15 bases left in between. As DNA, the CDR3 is TGTGCCAGCAGCTTGGAATGGTTGGCGGGAGAGACCCAGTACTTC. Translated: CASSLEWLAGETQYF.

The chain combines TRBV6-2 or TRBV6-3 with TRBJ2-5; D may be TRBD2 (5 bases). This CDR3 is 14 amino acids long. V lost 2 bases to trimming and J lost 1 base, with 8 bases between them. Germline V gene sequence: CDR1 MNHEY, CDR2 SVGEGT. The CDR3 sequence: CASSYLDFQETQYF. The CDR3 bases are TGTGCCAGCAGTTACCTGGACTTCCAAGAGACCCAGTACTTC.

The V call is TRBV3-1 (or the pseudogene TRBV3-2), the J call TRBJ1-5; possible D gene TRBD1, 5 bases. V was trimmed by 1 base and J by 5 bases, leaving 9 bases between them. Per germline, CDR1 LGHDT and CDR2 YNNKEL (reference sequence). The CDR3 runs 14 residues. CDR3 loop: CASSQGTGDQPQHF. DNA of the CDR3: TGTGCCAGCAGCCAAGGAACGGGGGATCAGCCCCAGCATTTT.

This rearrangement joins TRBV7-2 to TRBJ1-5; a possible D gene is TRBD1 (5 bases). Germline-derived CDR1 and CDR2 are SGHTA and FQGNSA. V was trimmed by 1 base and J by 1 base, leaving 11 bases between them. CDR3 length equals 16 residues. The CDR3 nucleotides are TGTGCCAGCAGCTTAGGGGTCTCAGGGAGCAATCAGCCCCAGCATTTT. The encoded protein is CASSLGVSGSNQPQHF.

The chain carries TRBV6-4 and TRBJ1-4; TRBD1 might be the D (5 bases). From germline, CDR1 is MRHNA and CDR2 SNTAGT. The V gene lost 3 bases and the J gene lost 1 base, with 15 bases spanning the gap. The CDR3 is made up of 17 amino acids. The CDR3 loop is CASSEAAGAQTNEKLFF. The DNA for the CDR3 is TGTGCCAGCAGTGAGGCCGCTGGGGCACAAACTAATGAAAAACTGTTTTTT.

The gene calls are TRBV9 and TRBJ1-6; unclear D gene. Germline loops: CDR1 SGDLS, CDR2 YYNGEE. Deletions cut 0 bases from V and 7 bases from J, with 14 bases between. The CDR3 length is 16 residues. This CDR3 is CASSVAGGVRNSPLHF. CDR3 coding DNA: TGTGCCAGCAGCGTAGCGGGTGGAGTGCGGAATTCACCCCTCCACTTT.

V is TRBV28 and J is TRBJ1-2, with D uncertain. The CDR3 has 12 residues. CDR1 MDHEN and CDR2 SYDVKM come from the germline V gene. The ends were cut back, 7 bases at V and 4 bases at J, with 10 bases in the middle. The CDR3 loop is CASIGGLYGYTF. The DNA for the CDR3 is TGTGCCAGCATCGGCGGCCTCTATGGCTACACCTTC.